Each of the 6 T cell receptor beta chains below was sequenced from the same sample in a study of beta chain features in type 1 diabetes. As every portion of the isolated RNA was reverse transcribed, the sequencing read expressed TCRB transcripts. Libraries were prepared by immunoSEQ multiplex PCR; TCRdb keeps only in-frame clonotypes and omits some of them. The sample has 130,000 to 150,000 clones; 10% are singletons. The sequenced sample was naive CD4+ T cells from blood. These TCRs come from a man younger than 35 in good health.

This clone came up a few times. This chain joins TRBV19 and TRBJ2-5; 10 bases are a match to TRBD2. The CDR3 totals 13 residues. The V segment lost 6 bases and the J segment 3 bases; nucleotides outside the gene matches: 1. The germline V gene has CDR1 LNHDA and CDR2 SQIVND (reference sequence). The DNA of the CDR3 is TGTGCCAGTAGGCTAGCGGGGGAAGAGACCCAGTACTTC. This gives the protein CASRLAGEETQYF.

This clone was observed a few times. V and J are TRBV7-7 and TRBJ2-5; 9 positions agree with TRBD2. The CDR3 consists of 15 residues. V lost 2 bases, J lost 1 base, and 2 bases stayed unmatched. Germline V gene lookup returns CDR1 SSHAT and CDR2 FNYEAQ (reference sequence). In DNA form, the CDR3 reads TGTGCCAGCAGCTTAATAGCGGGGGCCCAAGAGACCCAGTACTTC. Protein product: CASSLIAGAQETQYF.

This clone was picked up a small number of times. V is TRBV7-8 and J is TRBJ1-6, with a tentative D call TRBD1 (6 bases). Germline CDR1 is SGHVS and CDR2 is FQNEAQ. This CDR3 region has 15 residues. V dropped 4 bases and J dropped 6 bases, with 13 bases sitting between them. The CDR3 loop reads CASSSRGPTNSPLHF. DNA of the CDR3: TGTGCCAGCAGCTCCAGGGGCCCCACTAATTCACCCCTCCACTTT.

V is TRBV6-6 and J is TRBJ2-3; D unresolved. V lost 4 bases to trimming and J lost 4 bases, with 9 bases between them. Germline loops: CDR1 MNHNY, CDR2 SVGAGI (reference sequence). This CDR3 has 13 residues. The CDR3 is CASSLFTADTQYF. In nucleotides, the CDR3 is TGTGCCAGCAGTTTGTTCACGGCAGATACGCAGTATTTT.

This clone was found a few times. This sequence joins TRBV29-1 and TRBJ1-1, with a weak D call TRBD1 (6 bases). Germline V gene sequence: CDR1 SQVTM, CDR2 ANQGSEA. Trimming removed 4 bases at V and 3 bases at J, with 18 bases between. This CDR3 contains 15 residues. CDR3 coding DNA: TGCAGCGTTGGGGCCACTACAGGGAGTGACACTGAAGCTTTCTTT. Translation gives CSVGATTGSDTEAFF.

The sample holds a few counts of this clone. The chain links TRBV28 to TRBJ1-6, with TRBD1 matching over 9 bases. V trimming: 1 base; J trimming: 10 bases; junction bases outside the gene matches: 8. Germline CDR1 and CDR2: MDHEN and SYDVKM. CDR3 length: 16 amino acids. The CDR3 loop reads CASSLSGGTGRSPLHF. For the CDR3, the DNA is TGTGCCAGCAGTTTATCGGGTGGGACAGGGAGATCACCCCTCCACTTT.